This T cell receptor beta chain was sequenced in a study of cytomegalovirus exposure and HLA in healthy donors. Study-wide findings and caveats: Usually a TCR sequence was rare, but some public TCRs were found in many donors. According to the study, roughly 160 TCR beta chains were cytomegalovirus-associated.

Measured with immunoSEQ multiplex PCR; TCRdb has only the in-frame clones, and not every one. Of nearly 200,000 clones in the sample, around 84% were seen once. Turning to this clone: Its antigen is unidentified.

Germline CDR1 SNHLY, CDR2 FYNNEI. V lost 8 bases and J lost 3, with 22 bases in between. The CDR3 sequence is 16 residues long. The donors belonged to the 120-subject validation cohort, separate from the roughly 650-subject first cohort. Sequencing was performed on PBMCs. The chain recombines TRBV2 with TRBJ1-1; D perhaps matches TRBD1 (5 bases). The receptor was isolated from a woman between 25 and 40 years old in good health and CMV-seropositive. DNA for the CDR3: TGTGCCAGCTGTCGTTGGGGGGAAGGGTCGGACACTGAAGCTTTCTTT. It yields the protein CASCRWGEGSDTEAFF.